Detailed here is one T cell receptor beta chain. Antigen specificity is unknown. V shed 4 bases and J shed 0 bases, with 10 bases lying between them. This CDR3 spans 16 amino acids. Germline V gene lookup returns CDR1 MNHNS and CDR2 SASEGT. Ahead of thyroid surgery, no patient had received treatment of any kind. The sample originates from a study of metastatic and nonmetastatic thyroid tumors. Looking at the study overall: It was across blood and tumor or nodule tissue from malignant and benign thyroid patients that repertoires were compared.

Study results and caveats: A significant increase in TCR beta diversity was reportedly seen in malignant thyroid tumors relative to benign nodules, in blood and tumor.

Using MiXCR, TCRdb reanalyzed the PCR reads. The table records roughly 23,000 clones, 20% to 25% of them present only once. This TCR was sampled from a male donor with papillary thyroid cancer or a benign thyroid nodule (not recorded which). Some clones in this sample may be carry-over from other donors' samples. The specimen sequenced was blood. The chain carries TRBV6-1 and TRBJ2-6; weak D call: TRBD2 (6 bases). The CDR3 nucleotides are TGTGCCAGCAGTGTGGAGGGAAGCTCTGGGGCCAACGTCCTGACTTTC. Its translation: CASSVEGSSGANVLTF.